This T cell receptor (beta chain) derives from a study of identical twins. Each donor (without exception) was a healthy Caucasian. TCRdb fed the 5' RACE reads into MiXCR, producing one record per CDR3 protein. This sample has approximately 550,000 distinct CDR3 sequences, with around 22% found just once. Germline V lookup: CDR1 SNHLY, CDR2 FYNNEI. The ends were cut back, 4 bases at V and 8 bases at J, with 15 bases in the middle. The CDR3 is 14 residues long. This clonotype was picked up a small number of times. These records were also assigned to another study, of yellow fever vaccine responses in identical twins.

The sample comprised CD4+ T cells sorted from blood. This chain links TRBV2 with TRBJ2-1; no definite D call. This receptor was taken from a woman aged 18 to 35 in good health. The CDR3 coding sequence is TGTGCCAGCAGTGTAGGGTCTGGAGTCCATGAGCAGTTCTTC. Amino acid sequence: CASSVGSGVHEQFF.